Listed here is a single T cell receptor beta chain. Its antigen is undetermined. The sample is drawn from a study of OX40 agonist ivuxolimab in advanced cancers. Study as a whole: The dose of intravenous ivuxolimab that patients received every 2 weeks ranged from 0.01 to 10 mg/kg. The study reported partial responses in three patients: one hepatocellular carcinoma, two cutaneous melanoma. Findings and caveats of the study: At 0.1 to 3.0 mg/kg and by week 6, clonal expansion occurred in CD4+ and CD8+ blood T cells. Expanded clones tended on average to be more numerous among CD8+ T cells than CD4+.

Germline CDR1 and CDR2: SGHDT and YYEEEE. V shed 3 bases and J shed 10 bases, with 14 bases lying between them. The CDR3 has 14 residues. TCRdb keeps only in-frame clones here, not all; method: immunoSEQ multiplex PCR. The sample includes more than 45,000 clones, nearly 90% of them seen just once. This sample comprised CD4+ or CD8+ T cells sorted from blood, obtained in a trial of the OX40 agonist ivuxolimab. This chain connects TRBV5-6 to TRBJ1-6; D call uncertain. This TCR was recovered from an adult with an advanced solid tumor such as melanoma, head and neck, liver or kidney cancer. The CDR3 nucleotides are TGTGCCAGCAGCTCTGACCTACTTGAATCACCCCTCCACTTT. Protein product: CASSSDLLESPLHF. The whole variable domain, remainder taken from reference TRBV5-6 and TRBJ1-6, is DAGVTQSPTHLIKTRGQQVTLRCSPKSGHDTVSWYQQALGQGPQFIFQYYEEEERQRGNFPDRFSGHQFPNYSSELNVNALLLGDSALYLCASSSDLLESPLHFGNGTRLTVT.